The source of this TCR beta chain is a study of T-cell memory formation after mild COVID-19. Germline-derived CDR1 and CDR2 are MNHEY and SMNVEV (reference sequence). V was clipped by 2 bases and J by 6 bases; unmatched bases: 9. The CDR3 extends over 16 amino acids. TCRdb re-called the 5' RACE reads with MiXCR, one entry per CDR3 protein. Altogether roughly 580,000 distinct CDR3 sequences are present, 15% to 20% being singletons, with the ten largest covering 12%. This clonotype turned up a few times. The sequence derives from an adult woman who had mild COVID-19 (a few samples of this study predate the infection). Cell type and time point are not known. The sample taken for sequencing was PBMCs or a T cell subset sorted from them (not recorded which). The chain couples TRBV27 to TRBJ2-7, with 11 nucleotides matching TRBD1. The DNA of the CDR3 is TGTGCCAGCAGTTTAAGCCCCGGGACAGGGGGACGCGAGCAGTACTTC. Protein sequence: CASSLSPGTGGREQYF.